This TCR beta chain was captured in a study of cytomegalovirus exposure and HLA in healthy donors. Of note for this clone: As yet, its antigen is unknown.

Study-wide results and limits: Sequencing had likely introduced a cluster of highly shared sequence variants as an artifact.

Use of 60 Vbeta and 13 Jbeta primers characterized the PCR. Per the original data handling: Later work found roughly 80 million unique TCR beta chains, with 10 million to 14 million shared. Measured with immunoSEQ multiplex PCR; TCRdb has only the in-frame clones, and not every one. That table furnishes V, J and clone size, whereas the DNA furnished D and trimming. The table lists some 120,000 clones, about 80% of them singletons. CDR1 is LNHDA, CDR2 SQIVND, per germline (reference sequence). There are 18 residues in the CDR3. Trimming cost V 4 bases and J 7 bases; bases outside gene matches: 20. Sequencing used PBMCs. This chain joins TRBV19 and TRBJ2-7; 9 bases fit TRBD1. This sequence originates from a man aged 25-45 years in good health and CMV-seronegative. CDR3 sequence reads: CASSTLDRGQGVLGEQYF. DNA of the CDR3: TGTGCCAGTAGTACCCTGGACAGGGGACAAGGGGTCCTGGGGGAGCAGTACTTC.